Each of the 28 T cell receptor beta chains below was sequenced from the same sample in a study of T cells in Graves' hyperthyroidism and ophthalmopathy. RNA transcripts yielded amplified TCR beta CDR3 regions. HTBI primers were the set used in a first-round RT-PCR of the TCR CDR3. TCRdb passed the multiplex PCR reads through MiXCR, listing each CDR3 protein once. The sample lists some 760,000 distinct CDR3 sequences; 14% were seen once. The material sequenced was blood. The receptors shown here come from a young woman with Graves' hyperthyroidism.

Many counts were recorded for this clonotype. This chain joins TRBV7-8 and TRBJ1-1, with 8 bases lining up with TRBD1. The V and J ends lost 1 base and 0 bases, in that order; junction bases with no gene match: 7. CDR3 size: 17 residues. CDR1 and CDR2 (germline): SGHVS, FQNEAQ. The CDR3 coding sequence is TGTGCCAGCAGCTTAGATCGGACAGGGTGGTTGAACACTGAAGCTTTCTTT. It encodes CASSLDRTGWLNTEAFF.

This clonotype has a count of ten or more. The genes are TRBV5-1 and TRBJ2-1; maybe TRBD2 (7 bases). Trimming took 3 bases from V and 4 from J, leaving 17 bases between them. The CDR3 contains 16 residues. From germline, CDR1 is SGHRS and CDR2 YFSETQ. CDR3 nucleotide sequence: TGCGCCAGCAGCTGGCGGGGGCCGGAGGCTTACAATGAGCAGTTCTTC. As protein: CASSWRGPEAYNEQFF.

The chain links TRBV18 to TRBJ2-3; D call uncertain. Germline loops: CDR1 KGHSH, CDR2 LQKENI. V lost 3 bases to trimming and J lost 5 bases, with 21 bases between them. The CDR3 consists of 17 residues. CDR3 region: CASSPFRPGETGDTQYF. DNA for the CDR3: TGTGCCAGCTCACCGTTTCGCCCGGGCGAAACGGGAGATACGCAGTATTTT.

This clonotype showed up just a few times. The chain is built from TRBV9 and TRBJ2-1; the D gene is possibly TRBD1 (6 bases). Germline V gene data show CDR1 as SGDLS and CDR2 as YYNGEE. This CDR3 comprises 15 residues. The V and J ends lost 0 bases and 7 bases respectively, with 14 bases between them. CDR3: CASSVGDNSGNEQFF. CDR3 sequence (DNA): TGTGCCAGCAGCGTAGGGGACAACAGTGGGAATGAGCAGTTCTTC.

This clonotype appeared many times. One junction end disagrees with the germline gene, perhaps due to a read error. The genes are TRBV6-1 and TRBJ2-1; 14 nucleotides align to TRBD2. The germline CDR1 and CDR2 sequences are MNHNS and SASEGT. There are 19 residues in the CDR3. The CDR3 DNA reads TGTGCCAACAGTGAAAGGTTTTCCTCTGGACTAGCGGGAGGCAATGAGCAGTTCTTC. As protein: CANSERFSSGLAGGNEQFF.

The CDR3: CASSLGRDTKYF. The DNA of the CDR3 is TGTGCCAGCAGCTTAGGCCGGGACACTAAGTACTTC. The rearrangement joins TRBV7-8 to TRBJ2-5, with a possible D match to TRBD1 (6 bases). The length of the CDR3 is 12 residues. Germline CDR1 reads SGHVS; CDR2 reads FQNEAQ. Between the trimmed V and J ends, which lost 1 base and 12 bases, there was a span of 12 bases.

This clonotype was counted many times. The CDR3 region has the DNA TGCGCCAGCAGCTTGATAGGGGGCTCCTACGAGCAGTACTTC. It codes for CASSLIGGSYEQYF. The V call is TRBV5-1, the J call TRBJ2-7; D is possibly TRBD1 (6 bases). Germline CDR1 and CDR2: SGHRS and YFSETQ. The CDR3 contains 14 residues. Trimming stripped 1 base from V and 0 bases from J, with 8 bases between.

In this sample, this clonotype turned up many times. V is TRBV5-1 and J is TRBJ1-6, with D possibly TRBD1 on 6 matching bases. Germline V gene data show CDR1 as SGHRS and CDR2 as YFSETQ. The CDR3 totals 15 residues. V was clipped by 4 bases and J by 8 bases, with 16 bases between them. This chain's CDR3 is CASSPGGPWDSPLHF. CDR3 bases: TGCGCCAGCAGCCCTGGGGGGCCGTGGGATTCACCCCTCCACTTT.

Concerning this clonotype: A much larger clone lies a single base off, so this may be a read error. V usage is TRBV11-1 and J usage is TRBJ1-1, with D maybe TRBD1 (6 bases). CDR1 SGHAT and CDR2 FQDESV come from the germline V gene (reference sequence). The CDR3 contains 15 residues. In DNA form, the CDR3 reads TGTGCCAGCAGCATATTGACAGGTCTGAACCCTGAAGCTTTCTTT. As protein: CASSILTGLNPEAFF.

Only a few counts were recorded for this clonotype. The gene calls are TRBV7-2 and TRBJ2-1; D gene unclear. CDR3 length: 12 residues. V dropped 5 bases and J dropped 9 bases, with 11 bases sitting between them. Germline lookup yields CDR1 SGHTA and CDR2 FQGNSA. CDR3 in amino acids: CASSLSVGEQFF. CDR3 DNA sequence: TGTGCCAGCAGCCTATCCGTGGGTGAGCAGTTCTTC.

Notes on this clonotype: A read error may account for a junction end that differs from germline. The chain recombines TRBV27 with TRBJ2-7; tentative D call: TRBD2 (5 bases). Germline values: CDR1 MNHEY, CDR2 SMNVEV (reference sequence). There are 14 residues in the CDR3. The CDR3 DNA reads TGTGCCGGCAGTTTATCTACGGGGATCGACGAGCAGTACTTC. This encodes CAGSLSTGIDEQYF.

The chain employs TRBV6-1 and TRBJ1-6; 8 bases agree with TRBD1. V lost 10 bases, J lost 8 bases, and 4 bases stayed unmatched. The CDR3 is made up of 12 amino acids. The germline V gene encodes CDR1 MNHNS and CDR2 SASEGT. The CDR3 is CATRTGYSPLHF. DNA for the CDR3: TGTGCCACCCGGACAGGGTATTCACCCCTCCACTTT.

This clonotype has ten or more counts. The chain employs TRBV29-1 and TRBJ2-1, with TRBD2 matching over 9 bases. The CDR3 extends over 16 amino acids. V lost 4 bases, J lost 7 bases, and 14 bases stayed unmatched. In germline, CDR1 is SQVTM, CDR2 ANQGSEA. CDR3 DNA: TGCAGCGTTGGCCGGCGGGAGGGCCGGGGGGAGAATGAGCAGTTCTTC. Its protein is CSVGRREGRGENEQFF.

The chain links TRBV7-9 to TRBJ2-5, with D perhaps being TRBD1 or TRBD2 (7 bases each). Per germline, CDR1 SEHNR and CDR2 FQNEAQ (reference sequence). CDR3 length: 17 amino acids. The V and J ends lost 4 bases and 2 bases respectively, with 20 bases between them. This CDR3 is CASSSRAGQTPQETQYF. In DNA, the CDR3 is TGTGCCAGCAGCTCGCGAGCGGGACAGACCCCTCAAGAGACCCAGTACTTC.

This chain links TRBV6-2 or TRBV6-3 with TRBJ2-1; D might be TRBD1 or TRBD2, each matching 6 bases. Trimming shortened V by 2 bases and J by 15 bases, and 14 bases separated the two germline ends. Germline V gives CDR1 MNHEY, CDR2 SVGEGT. CDR3 length: 12 amino acids. This CDR3 reads CASSYVSGEVFF. CDR3 bases: TGTGCCAGCAGTTACGTATCAGGGGAGGTGTTCTTC.

At least ten counts were recorded for this clonotype. CDR3 region: CASSQGVSSSIGVTHSYEQYF. DNA of the CDR3: TGTGCCAGCAGTCAGGGGGTATCCTCAAGCATTGGAGTTACGCATTCCTACGAGCAGTACTTC. The chain joins TRBV13 to TRBJ2-7; 7 nucleotides align to TRBD1. Germline V gives CDR1 PRHDT, CDR2 FYEKMQ (reference sequence). CDR3 length: 21 amino acids. The junction had 27 bases not matched to a gene; V was cut back by 6 bases and J by 1 base.

This clonotype was recorded at least ten times. The CDR3 region has the DNA TGTGCCAGCTCACCCCCCCGGGGCGGTGAAGCTTTCTTT. Translated, it gives CASSPPRGGEAFF. The chain links TRBV18 to TRBJ1-1; D possibly corresponds to TRBD1 (5 bases). Germline V gene sequence: CDR1 KGHSH, CDR2 LQKENI. CDR3 length: 13 amino acids. Trimming took 3 bases from V and 7 from J, leaving 12 bases between them.

The table lists this clonotype with many counts. The chain carries TRBV3-1 and TRBJ1-1; no reliable D call. CDR1 and CDR2 (germline): LGHDT, YNNKEL (reference sequence). The CDR3 extends over 14 amino acids. V was trimmed by 1 base and J by 0 bases, leaving 6 bases between them. CDR3 nucleotides: TGTGCCAGCAGCCAAGCTGTCCTGAACACTGAAGCTTTCTTT. Its translation: CASSQAVLNTEAFF. Complete variable domain (other parts from reference TRBV3-1 and TRBJ1-1): DTAVSQTPKYLVTQMGNDKSIKCEQNLGHDTMYWYKQDSKKFLKIMFSYNNKELIINETVPNRFSPKSPDKAHLNLHINSLELGDSAVYFCASSQAVLNTEAFFGQGTRLTVV.

This clonotype was observed at least ten times. This chain links TRBV20-1 with TRBJ2-3; D not certain. The germline gives CDR1 DFQATT, CDR2 SNEGSKA (reference sequence). The CDR3 is 14 residues long. V shed 4 bases and J shed 2 bases, with 13 bases lying between them. CDR3 amino acids: CSATREVPTDTQYF. As DNA, the CDR3 is TGCAGTGCTACGAGAGAGGTACCCACAGATACGCAGTATTTT.

This clonotype appeared many times. CDR3 protein: CASSDFGTGWETQYF. CDR3 nucleotide sequence: TGTGCCAGCAGTGACTTTGGGACAGGGTGGGAGACCCAGTACTTC. The chain links TRBV2 to TRBJ2-5, with 9 bases matching TRBD1. After removal of 3 bases from V and 5 bases from J, the junction contained 7 bases not matched to a gene. The germline CDR1 and CDR2 sequences are SNHLY and FYNNEI. The CDR3 contains 15 residues.

The table lists this clonotype with a few counts. This chain uses TRBV27 with TRBJ2-7, with D uncertain. V was shortened by 6 bases and J by 6 bases, with 15 bases between the two germline ends. The CDR3 extends over 13 amino acids. Germline loops: CDR1 MNHEY, CDR2 SMNVEV (reference sequence). Here the CDR3 DNA reads TGTGCCAGCAGCGTTTTCCGAGAGAGCGAGCAGTACTTC. Amino acids: CASSVFRESEQYF.

This chain uses TRBV29-1 with TRBJ2-7, with 9 nucleotides matching TRBD1. Germline V CDR1 and CDR2: SQVTM, ANQGSEA. The CDR3 runs to 13 residues. Trimming at V came to 7 bases and at J to 5 bases, leaving 9 bases not matched to a gene. As DNA, the CDR3 is TGCAGCGCGGTTAACAGGGGGCGAAACGAGCAGTACTTC. Protein: CSAVNRGRNEQYF.

This clonotype appeared a few times. The CDR3 loop reads CSVLGGQVQETQYF. CDR3 DNA: TGCAGCGTCTTAGGGGGACAGGTACAAGAGACCCAGTACTTC. The chain couples TRBV29-1 to TRBJ2-5; 8 nucleotides line up with TRBD1. The length of the CDR3 is 14 residues. The germline V gene has CDR1 SQVTM and CDR2 ANQGSEA. The V segment lost 6 bases and the J segment 2 bases; nucleotides outside the gene matches: 8.

This clonotype was picked up many times. The genes are TRBV5-4 and TRBJ1-2; D unclear. V lost 3 bases and J lost 8, with 8 bases in between. The CDR3 has 11 amino acids. Germline-derived CDR1 and CDR2 are SGHNT and YYREEE (reference sequence). Written as DNA, the CDR3 is TGTGCCAGCAGCTCCGAAGGAGGCTACACCTTC. Translating gives CASSSEGGYTF.

In its sample, this clonotype was seen many times. The chain combines TRBV10-1 with TRBJ2-7, with 8 positions matching TRBD2. The CDR3 is 16 amino acids. The germline CDR1 and CDR2 sequences are WNHNN and SYGVQD (reference sequence). V lost 2 bases and J lost 6; bases outside the gene matches: 12. The chain's CDR3 is CASSEAREGREGEQYF. In DNA, the CDR3 is TGCGCCAGCAGTGAGGCCCGGGAGGGGAGGGAGGGCGAGCAGTACTTC.

V and J are TRBV4-1 and TRBJ2-1, with 7 bases lining up with TRBD1. This CDR3 is 16 amino acids long. Germline trimming cut 3 bases from V and 2 bases from J; bases unmatched to any gene: 7. Germline lookup yields CDR1 MGHRA and CDR2 YSYEKL. CDR3 in amino acids: CASSHPTGDPYNEQFF. The DNA of the CDR3 is TGCGCCAGCAGCCATCCCACAGGGGACCCCTACAATGAGCAGTTCTTC.

This clonotype has a count of ten or more. The chain is built from TRBV2 and TRBJ2-7; D gene ambiguous. This CDR3 spans 15 amino acids. V lost 0 bases and J 2 bases, leaving 11 bases between the germline ends. Germline V lookup: CDR1 SNHLY, CDR2 FYNNEI. The CDR3 DNA reads as TGTGCCAGCAGTGAAGCAGGACCGCTTACCTACGAGCAGTACTTC. Translation gives CASSEAGPLTYEQYF.

The chain carries TRBV4-2 and TRBJ2-7, with a possible D match to TRBD2 (5 bases). This CDR3 is 13 amino acids long. Looked up from germline, CDR1 is LGHNA and CDR2 is YNFKEQ. V dropped 5 bases and J dropped 4 bases, with 12 bases sitting between them. The CDR3 DNA sequence: TGTGCCAGCAGCAAAGGAGGCGAATACGAGCAGTACTTC. This gives the protein CASSKGGEYEQYF.